This TCR beta chain was retrieved from a study of tumor-infiltrating lymphocytes in primary liver carcinoma. Study-wide results and limits: Blood fell significantly below tumors in its top-250-clone fraction (p = 0.039). The overlap of tumor-adjacent and tumor-blood pairs was smaller than that of tumor region pairs.

In addition to blood RNA drawn from unsorted whole blood, germline DNA was extracted. Roughly 4.1 milliliters of peripheral blood were gathered ahead of the operation. The CDR3 totals 14 residues. The germline CDR1 and CDR2 sequences are SGHKS and YYEKEE (reference sequence). TCR beta cDNA was made from 450 to 550 ng total RNA with a constant-region primer. Libraries covering TCR beta were generated through three nested multiplex PCR rounds (using a slightly modified ARM-PCR). TRBV1-TRBV30 forward primers and a C-beta reverse primer were used in the first two PCR rounds, which each ran for about 10 cycles. In TCRdb, the multiplex PCR reads were re-called with MiXCR into one record per CDR3 protein. The table records roughly 330,000 distinct CDR3 sequences, less than 70% of them present only once. Note on this clonotype: The antigen remains undetermined. Germline is not matched at one junction end, which may reflect a read error.

This chain uses TRBV5-5 with TRBJ1-6, with D hard to call. This TCR derives from a man in his forties or fifties with primary liver carcinoma and hepatitis B virus infection. The sequenced material came from peripheral blood. The chain's CDR3 is CVSSLETGNPPLHF. CDR3 coding DNA: TGTGTCAGCAGCTTAGAGACGGGCAATCCACCCCTCCACTTT. Based on the CDR3 plus reference TRBV5-5 and TRBJ1-6, the full variable domain is DAGVTQSPTHLIKTRGQQVTLRCSPISGHKSVSWYQQVLGQGPQFIFQYYEKEERGRGNFPDRFSARQFPNYSSELNVNALLLGDSALYLCVSSLETGNPPLHFGNGTRLTVT.